The clone carrying this T cell receptor beta chain was counted between two and nine times. The data were taken from a study of tumor-infiltrating lymphocytes in primary liver carcinoma. The authors made TCR beta cDNA from approximately 490 ng total RNA with a constant-region primer. Researchers made the TCR beta libraries by running three nested multiplex PCR rounds with slightly modified ARM-PCR. Forward primers for TRBV1-TRBV30 and a C-beta reverse primer served the first two PCR rounds, at approximately 10 cycles each. In TCRdb, the multiplex PCR reads were re-called with MiXCR into one record per CDR3 protein. The table lists approximately 42,000 distinct CDR3 sequences, roughly 73% of them singletons, with 38% in the top ten. V lost 7 bases, J lost 6 bases, and 19 bases lay in between. Germline V gene lookup returns CDR1 MNHNS and CDR2 SASEGT. The CDR3 runs 14 residues. From roughly 21-30 mg of unsorted bulk tissue, DNA and RNA were co-extracted together. Each participant had primary liver carcinoma, and surgical resection was the treatment.

This sequence was found in a woman in her twenties or thirties with primary liver carcinoma and hepatitis B virus infection. V and J are TRBV6-1 and TRBJ2-7; no clear D. Sequenced sample: tumor-adjacent normal liver tissue. CDR3 amino acids: CASIVSHSGSEQYF. In nucleotides, the CDR3 is TGTGCCAGCATTGTTTCACATTCTGGATCCGAGCAGTACTTC.